This T cell receptor beta chain was captured by sequencing in a study of shared clonotypes between healthy human individuals. Study-wide findings and caveats: Sampling included only blood; tissue repertoires likely differ.

Using immunoSEQ multiplex PCR, the repertoire was profiled, and TCRdb retains in-frame clones only, with some absent. The sample lists around 2,000,000 clones, roughly 95% seen once, with under 1.5% in the top ten. The CDR3 totals 14 residues. CDR1 and CDR2 from the germline V gene are MDHEN and SYDVKM. Trimming took 5 bases from V and 6 from J; bases not matched to a gene: 4. Points on this clone: Its antigen is as yet unknown.

The naive CD8 population came from CD45RO-negative cells selected for CCR7, without terminally differentiated effector memory CD45RA+ cells. Healthy and HIV-negative, the adult donors had no recent acute infections or vaccinations. The chain employs TRBV28 and TRBJ1-4; 9 bases match TRBD1. Specimen: naive CD8+ T cells sorted from blood. The sequence came from a man younger than 30 in good health. This CDR3 reads CASSATGGDEKLFF. The CDR3 bases are TGTGCCAGCAGTGCGACAGGGGGGGATGAAAAACTGTTTTTT.